This TCR beta chain comes out of a study of shared clonotypes between healthy human individuals. CDR3 size: 16 residues. Germline values: CDR1 SGHVT, CDR2 SQSDAQ. V was pared by 3 bases and J by 0 bases, with 12 bases between. The repertoire was sequenced with immunoSEQ multiplex PCR; TCRdb's copy has only in-frame clones and lacks some. The table lists millions of clones, about 92% of them singletons. The specimen was naive CD4+ T cells from PBMCs. As for subset: CD45RA+ positively selected. The chain joins TRBV7-4 to TRBJ1-3; no definite D call. The TCR sequence derives from a man aged 18 to 29 in good health. Some clones in this sample may be carry-over from other donors' samples. CDR3 amino acids: CASSFGNRSSGNTIYF. The CDR3 DNA follows: TGTGCCAGCAGCTTCGGCAATCGGAGCTCTGGAAACACCATATATTTT.